This is a list of T cell receptor beta chains from one sample in a study of blood T cell repertoires in COVID-19. Clones were read by immunoSEQ multiplex PCR, and TCRdb kept only the in-frame ones, dropping some. The data show about 110,000 clones, roughly 88% seen once. Sequencing input: peripheral blood. Receptors were obtained from a woman in her 70s with acute or convalescent COVID-19. Each CDR3 is given with its conserved first and last residue. D genes are given only for firm matches. The size entry is marked missing in some rows and otherwise reads once, few, many or a size class.

abundance	v_gene	d_gene	j_gene	CDR3aa	CDR3nt
.	TRBV5-1	TRBD2	TRBJ2-7	CASSLEAGGRREQYF	TGCGCCAGCAGCTTGGAAGCGGGGGGGCGTCGCGAGCAGTACTTC
once	TRBV5-1	TRBD1	TRBJ1-2	CASSLPGGHGYTF	TGCGCCAGCAGCTTACCAGGGGGCCATGGCTACACCTTC
.	TRBV7-2	.	TRBJ1-3	CASSPSPGNTIYF	TGTGCCAGCAGCCCGAGTCCTGGAAACACCATATATTTT
.	TRBV2	TRBD2	TRBJ2-1	CASSDVVSNGGTNEQFF	TGTGCCAGCAGTGATGTGGTATCTAACGGGGGGACCAATGAGCAGTTCTTC
.	TRBV5-4	.	TRBJ2-5	CASTLGGGKETQYF	TGTGCCAGCACCCTAGGGGGGGGGAAAGAGACCCAGTACTTC
.	TRBV7-9	.	TRBJ1-6	CASSLSGTGNSPLHF	TGTGCCAGCAGCTTAAGCGGGACGGGAAATTCACCCCTCCACTTT
.	TRBV2	TRBD1	TRBJ1-5	CASSGQGTGNQPQHF	TGTGCCAGCAGTGGACAGGGCACGGGCAATCAGCCCCAGCATTTT
.	TRBV7-8	.	TRBJ2-7	CASKGWDTSYEQYF	TGTGCCAGCAAAGGGTGGGACACTTCCTACGAGCAGTACTTC
.	TRBV7-7	.	TRBJ2-3	CASSLRGWDTQYF	TGTGCCAGCAGCTTACGGGGTTGGGATACGCAGTATTTT
.	TRBV5-1	TRBD1	TRBJ2-7	CASSVTGGYEQYF	TGCGCCAGCAGCGTAACAGGGGGCTACGAGCAGTACTTC